These 13 T cell receptor beta chains originate from one sample sequenced in a study of T cells in Graves' hyperthyroidism and ophthalmopathy. Researchers amplified the TCR beta CDR3 regions from RNA transcripts. HTBI primers drove first-round RT-PCR of the TCR CDR3. Each CDR3 protein gets one entry after TCRdb re-called the multiplex PCR reads with MiXCR. The sample yields fewer than 900,000 distinct CDR3 sequences, 18% seen once. Sequenced sample: blood. These receptors all come from a woman in her 50s with Graves' hyperthyroidism that later progressed to Graves' ophthalmopathy.

The rearrangement uses TRBV29-1 and TRBJ1-1, with a weak D call TRBD1 (5 bases). Trimming stripped 0 bases from V and 3 bases from J, with 11 bases between. The CDR3 sequence is 14 residues long. Germline-derived CDR1 and CDR2 are SQVTM and ANQGSEA. CDR3 region: CSVEDLQEDTEAFF. CDR3 bases: TGCAGCGTTGAAGATCTACAGGAGGACACTGAAGCTTTCTTT.

The genes are TRBV7-2 and TRBJ2-3; TRBD2 matches at 11 bases. The CDR3 spans 17 residues. Trimming cost V 1 base and J 3 bases; bases outside gene matches: 6. Germline CDR1 is SGHTA and CDR2 is FQGNSA. DNA for the CDR3: TGTGCCAGCAGCTTAGTTGCTAGCGGGGGGAGGACAGATACGCAGTATTTT. Translating gives CASSLVASGGRTDTQYF.

This clonotype was detected many times. The V call is TRBV20-1, the J call TRBJ2-1; 8 bases fit TRBD2. The V and J ends lost 5 bases and 7 bases, in that order; junction bases with no gene match: 13. This CDR3 comprises 15 residues. Germline V lookup: CDR1 DFQATT, CDR2 SNEGSKA (reference sequence). The DNA of the CDR3 is TGCAGTGCTGAGGGGTTCGGGGGGGCAAGAAATGAGCAGTTCTTC. Translation: CSAEGFGGARNEQFF.

Only a few counts were recorded for this clonotype. The chain has TRBV27 and TRBJ1-2; the D gene is possibly TRBD1 (6 bases). Looked up from germline, CDR1 is MNHEY and CDR2 is SMNVEV (reference sequence). This CDR3 contains 13 residues. V was pared by 5 bases and J by 8 bases, with 15 bases between. The CDR3 here is CASSGYREGGYTF. CDR3 DNA: TGTGCCAGCAGTGGCTACAGGGAGGGCGGCTACACCTTC.

This chain links TRBV12-3 or TRBV12-4 with TRBJ1-3, with TRBD1 matching 7 bases. V shed 2 bases and J 4 bases; nucleotides not matched to a gene: 5. The CDR3 extends over 15 amino acids. The CDR3 spells CASSLRVRGGNTIYF. DNA for the CDR3: TGTGCCAGCAGTTTACGGGTCAGGGGGGGAAACACCATATATTTT.

This clonotype has ten or more counts. The CDR3 reads CASSEGTGGLINSPLHF. CDR3 DNA: TGTGCCAGCAGTGAAGGGACAGGGGGTTTGATTAATTCACCCCTCCACTTT. This rearrangement joins TRBV2 to TRBJ1-6; 10 nucleotides agree with TRBD1. This CDR3 spans 17 amino acids. The V segment lost 1 base and the J segment 6 bases; nucleotides outside the gene matches: 6. CDR1 and CDR2 from the germline V gene are SNHLY and FYNNEI.

At least ten counts were recorded for this clonotype. This may be a read error: a much more frequent sequence differs by one nucleotide. This sequence joins TRBV18 and TRBJ2-3, with 7 bases aligning to TRBD1. The germline V gene has CDR1 KGHSH and CDR2 LQKENI. The CDR3 is 16 residues long. The CDR3 sequence: CASSPGQLASTDAQYF. The CDR3 DNA reads as TGTGCCAGCTCACCGGGACAGCTCGCTAGCACAGATGCGCAGTATTTT.

Ten or more counts support this clonotype. The V and J genes are TRBV11-2 and TRBJ2-7; possibly TRBD1 or TRBD2 for D (5 bases each). CDR1 is SGHAT, CDR2 FQNNGV, per germline. The V and J ends lost 0 bases and 2 bases respectively, with 11 bases between them. The CDR3 totals 15 residues. The CDR3 loop is CASSLDGTPAYEQYF. Written as DNA, the CDR3 is TGTGCCAGCAGCTTAGACGGGACGCCTGCCTACGAGCAGTACTTC.

The chain carries TRBV11-3 and TRBJ2-1; 10 bases match TRBD1. The ends lost 6 bases at V and 4 bases at J; junction bases unmatched: 9. The CDR3 contains 16 residues. Germline lookup yields CDR1 SGHNT and CDR2 YENEEA. The CDR3 sequence: CASRTKGGQGYNEQFF. DNA for the CDR3: TGTGCCAGCAGAACAAAGGGGGGACAGGGGTACAATGAGCAGTTCTTC.

This clonotype was seen at least ten times. The chain has TRBV11-3 and TRBJ2-3, with TRBD1 as a possible D gene (6 bases). This CDR3 has 14 residues. Trimming removed 1 base from V and 4 bases from J, with 9 bases in between. The germline V gene has CDR1 SGHNT and CDR2 YENEEA. This CDR3 reads CASSLVSGADTQYF. The DNA of the CDR3 is TGTGCCAGCAGCTTAGTGTCAGGGGCAGATACGCAGTATTTT.

This clonotype was found a few times. The chain uses TRBV20-1 and TRBJ2-7, with D tentatively TRBD1 (6 bases). Germline V CDR1 and CDR2: DFQATT, SNEGSKA (reference sequence). V lost 4 bases, J lost 0 bases, and 13 bases lay in between. This CDR3 is 14 amino acids long. CDR3 region: CSANRARGSYEQYF. CDR3 bases: TGCAGTGCTAATAGGGCCAGGGGCTCCTACGAGCAGTACTTC.

This rearrangement joins TRBV13 to TRBJ2-7; 8 positions agree with TRBD1. With V trimmed by 5 bases and J by 4 bases, 10 bases remained unmatched. The CDR3 loop spans 15 amino acids. CDR1 and CDR2 from the germline V gene are PRHDT and FYEKMQ (reference sequence). The chain's CDR3 is CASSPTGRGQYEQYF. The CDR3 DNA is TGTGCCAGCAGCCCCACGGGCAGGGGGCAATACGAGCAGTACTTC.

The table lists this clonotype with many counts. The rearrangement links TRBV7-3 to TRBJ2-1; D is unclear. Germline-derived CDR1 and CDR2 are SGHTA and FQGTGA. V was pared by 0 bases and J by 6 bases, with 9 bases between. The CDR3 contains 14 residues. The CDR3 DNA sequence: TGTGCCAGCAGCTTAACAGGTCCCACCAATGAGCAGTTCTTC. Protein product: CASSLTGPTNEQFF.